This T cell receptor beta chain comes out of a study of early stage breast cancer tumors (TCRdb year 2017). Looking at the study overall: Of the approximately 15 invasive breast tumors, twelve were found to be estrogen receptor-positive, progesterone receptor-positive and HER2-negative. Most of the 12 ER+/PR+/HER2- tumors were invasive ductal carcinomas, while the other four were invasive lobular carcinomas. A read coverage of roughly 10-fold per sample was achieved on average. Across all samples, 2,651,842 templates representing 1,097,674 unique clonotypes were detected.

The study at large found these results: Because the cohort was small, analysis by tumor subtype was not possible. Chain pairing and functional markers such as CD4, CD8 and FOXP3 were missed by bulk genomic DNA sequencing of unsorted cells. Greater similarity was observed between blood and normal breast repertoires than between blood and tumor repertoires, and tumor was distinguished from normal in about 85% of the 16 patients when each tissue was compared with blood. Enriched TCRB sequences shared across patients were found to be mostly commonly generated sequences that were unlikely to play an important role in the tumor microenvironment. About 2.5-fold higher T cell density and higher clonality were observed in tumors than in adjacent normal breast tissue.

The study profiled bulk TCR beta-chain repertoires in matched peripheral blood, tumor and adjacent normal breast tissue taken from over 15 patients with early-stage breast cancer. Before surgery, whole blood (about 4.5-11 mL) was collected into EDTA tubes and processed within 2 hours. Ficoll-Paque centrifugation in SepMate-50 tubes was used to isolate peripheral blood mononuclear cells. PBMCs were cryopreserved in about 90% FBS with approximately 10% DMSO in aliquots of about 1.8 to 4 million cells and stored in liquid nitrogen. The Qiagen AllPrep DNA/RNA Mini kit was used to extract genomic DNA. Its CDR3 holds 12 amino acids, cysteine through phenylalanine. Here the CDR3 DNA is all that survives: 36 bases in frame from base 1. CDR1 is given as MNHNS and CDR2 as SASEGT, both from the germline V gene. V sheds 6 bases and J sheds 4 bases, leaving 10 bases between their ends. Two independent genomic DNA replicates were amplified for each sample, with approximately 0.5 ug used for blood and about 1.5 ug for tumor or normal breast. Following the manufacturer's instructions, the ImmunoSeq Intro kit was used to carry out TCRB sequencing on genomic DNA. For absolute quantification, the roughly 30-cycle multiplex PCR included proprietary primers along with spike-in control sequences. Single-end 150-bp reads were used to sequence an 87-bp fragment spanning the CDR3 plus the flanking V and J genes. Seven samples, each with two replicates, were multiplexed per lane of an Illumina MiSeq using version 3.0 chemistry. The study's processing was this. The vendor's proprietary pipeline handled the raw data processing, merging both replicates into a single result for each sample. Clonotypes were defined as productive rearrangements sharing the V-gene family, CDR3 amino acid sequence and J-gene segment. To compute clonality, the normalized Shannon entropy (Pielou evenness) of TCRB abundances was subtracted from 1. To estimate T cell density, the total number of templates was divided by the input cell count, which was inferred from how much DNA went in. Recon, run with its default parameters, was used to estimate overall repertoire diversity and clonality. Clonotypes with over 0.1% abundance in tumor and at least 32-fold higher abundance in tumor than in normal breast were defined as tumor-enriched. In its TCRdb copy, this immuneACCESS table keeps in-frame sequences only and misses some clones. Where compared with another copy, unresolved V genes explain less than half of these, and the others have no known cause. V, J and clone size were drawn from that table, and D and trimming were deduced from the DNA. This sample gives some 35,000 clones in total; approximately 74% of them show up just once. The top ten hold about 6.8% of the sample.

About this clone: This receptor's antigen is unknown. There are no base qualities to consult, and no much larger clone falls within one base.

The receptor's source is a person aged 55 to 69 with breast cancer. The V gene is TRBV6-1 and the J gene is TRBJ2-7, with the D gene uncertain. Sequenced sample: blood. The sequence in DNA is TGTGCCAGCAGGGACGGACCGTACGAGCAGTACTTC. Protein translation: CASRDGPYEQYF.